The sequence of this TCR beta chain was determined in a study of T-cell memory formation after mild COVID-19. TCRdb re-derived calls from the 5' RACE reads in MiXCR, one entry per CDR3 protein. This repertoire shows fewer than 450,000 distinct CDR3 sequences, 24% found once; its top ten account for 8.8%. This clonotype has only a few counts. The specimen was PBMCs or a T cell subset sorted from them (not recorded which). The receptor comes from an adult woman who had mild COVID-19 (a few samples of this study predate the infection). Cell type and time point are not known.

The CDR3 is CASSWGVDEQYF. CDR3 DNA sequence: TGTGCCAGCAGTTGGGGGGTCGACGAGCAGTACTTC. The chain links TRBV6-6 to TRBJ2-7, with D maybe TRBD2 (6 bases). Germline V gene data show CDR1 as MNHNY and CDR2 as SVGAGI (reference sequence). The CDR3 runs to 12 residues. V was pared by 4 bases and J by 5 bases, with 9 bases between.